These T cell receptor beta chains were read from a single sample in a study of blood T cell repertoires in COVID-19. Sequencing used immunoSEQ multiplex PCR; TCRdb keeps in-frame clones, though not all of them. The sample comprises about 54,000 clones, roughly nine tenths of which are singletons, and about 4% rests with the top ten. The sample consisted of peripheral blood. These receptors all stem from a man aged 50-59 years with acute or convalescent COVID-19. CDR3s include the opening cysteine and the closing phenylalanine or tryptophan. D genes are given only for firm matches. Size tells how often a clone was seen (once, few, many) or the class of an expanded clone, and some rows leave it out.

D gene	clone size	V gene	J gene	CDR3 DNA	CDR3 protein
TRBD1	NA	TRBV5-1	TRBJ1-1	TGCGCCAGCAGCCTAAACGGACAGGGGGAAGCTTTCTTT	CASSLNGQGEAFF
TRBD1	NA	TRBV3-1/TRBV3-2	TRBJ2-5	TGTGCCAGCAGTCTCCCCGGGACAGGGGGCCCCGAGACCCAGTACTTC	CASSLPGTGGPETQYF
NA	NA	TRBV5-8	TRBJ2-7	TGTGCCAGCAGCCCGCTAGTCTACGAGCAGTACTTC	CASSPLVYEQYF
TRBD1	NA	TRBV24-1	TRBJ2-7	TGTGCCACCATGAAGACAGGGAACTACGAGCAGTACTTC	CATMKTGNYEQYF
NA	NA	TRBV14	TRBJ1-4	TGTGCCAGCAGCCACCTAACCCTCCACGAAAAACTGTTTTTT	CASSHLTLHEKLFF
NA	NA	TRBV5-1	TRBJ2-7	TGCGCCAGCAGCTTGTTCCTCACTTTTGACAGGATGACCTACGAGCAGTACTTC	CASSLFLTFDRMTYEQYF
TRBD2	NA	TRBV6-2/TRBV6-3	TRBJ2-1	TGTGCCAGCAGCGGACTAGCGTCCTTACATGAGCAGTTCTTC	CASSGLASLHEQFF
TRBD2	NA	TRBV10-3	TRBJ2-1	TGTGCCATCAATCATGGACTAGCGGGTACCAACAATGAGCAGTTCTTC	CAINHGLAGTNNEQFF
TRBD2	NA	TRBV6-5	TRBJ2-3	TGTGCCAGCAGTTCCCGGACTAGCGGGAGCGGGGATACGCAGTATTTT	CASSSRTSGSGDTQYF
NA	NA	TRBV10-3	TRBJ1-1	TGTGCCATCAGTCGGGAGAACACTGAAGCTTTCTTT	CAISRENTEAFF
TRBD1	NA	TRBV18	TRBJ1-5	TGTGCCAGCTCACCGACAGGGGCAGTTCAGCCCCAGCATTTT	CASSPTGAVQPQHF
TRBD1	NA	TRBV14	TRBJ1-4	TGTGCCAGCAGCCAAGCGTCCAGGGGGGAACTGTTTTTT	CASSQASRGELFF
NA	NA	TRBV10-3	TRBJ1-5	TGTGCCATCAGTGAGCGAGGGTTGGATCAGCCCCAGCATTTT	CAISERGLDQPQHF
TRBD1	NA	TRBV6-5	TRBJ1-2	TGTGCCAGCAGTTTAGGACAGGGGCGATATGGCTACACCTTC	CASSLGQGRYGYTF
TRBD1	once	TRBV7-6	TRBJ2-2	TGTGCCAGCAGCCCCGGACAGGGGGGTTCCGGGGAGCTGTTTTTT	CASSPGQGGSGELFF
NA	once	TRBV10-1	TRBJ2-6	TGCGCCAGCAGTGAGTCGGAGGGTGTAGGGCTGTCTGGGGCCAACGTCCTGACTTTC	CASSESEGVGLSGANVLTF
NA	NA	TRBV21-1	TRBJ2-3	TGTGCCAGCAGCAAGGGACCCCTGAGCGCTAGCGGGAAACTCGGCCCAGATACGCAGTATTTT	CASSKGPLSASGKLGPDTQYF
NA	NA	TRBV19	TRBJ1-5	TGTGCCAGTAGTCCGAGCACAGGGCAGCAGCCCCAGCATTTT	CASSPSTGQQPQHF
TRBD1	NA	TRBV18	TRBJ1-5	TGTGCCAGCTCAGAGACAGGGGCTATCCAGCCCCAGCATTTT	CASSETGAIQPQHF
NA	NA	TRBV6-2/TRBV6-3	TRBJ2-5	TGTGCCAGCAGTTCCCTAGGAGGGGAAGAGACCCAGTACTTC	CASSSLGGEETQYF
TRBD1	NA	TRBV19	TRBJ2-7	TGTGCCGGTAGTTCGCGGGACAGGACCTACGAGCAGTACTTC	CAGSSRDRTYEQYF
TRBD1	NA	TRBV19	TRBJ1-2	TGTGCCAGTAGTATTGTCGGCGGACAGGGATACTATGGCTACACCTTC	CASSIVGGQGYYGYTF
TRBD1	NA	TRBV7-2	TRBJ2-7	TGTGCCAGCAGACAATCCGGGACAGGGGGCCAACAGTACTTC	CASRQSGTGGQQYF
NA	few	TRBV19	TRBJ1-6	TGTGCCAGTCAACCAGAGGTCGCGCTGATACTGAATTCACCCCTCCACTTT	CASQPEVALILNSPLHF
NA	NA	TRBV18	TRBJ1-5	TGTGCCAGCTCACCGAACGACATTCAGCCCCAGCATTTT	CASSPNDIQPQHF
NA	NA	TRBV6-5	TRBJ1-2	TGTGCCAGCAGTTACGGGCCCAAGGTGGGCTACACCTTC	CASSYGPKVGYTF
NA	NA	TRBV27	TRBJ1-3	TGTGCCAGCAGTTTAGGACGAAATACTAGGTCTGGAAACACCATATATTTT	CASSLGRNTRSGNTIYF
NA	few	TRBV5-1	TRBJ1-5	TGCGCCAGCAGCTTGGGACAGTATAGCAATCAGCCCCAGCATTTT	CASSLGQYSNQPQHF
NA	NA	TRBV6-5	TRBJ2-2	TGTGCCAGCAGCAGCGGGACAATTAGTCCCGGGGAGCTGTTTTTT	CASSSGTISPGELFF
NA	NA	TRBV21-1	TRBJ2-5	TGTGCCAGCAGCCGGGTTGGCAGGGCATCGGAGACCCAGTACTTC	CASSRVGRASETQYF
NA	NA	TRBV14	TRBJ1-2	TGTGCCAGCAGCCGGAGGGGCCCTAACTATGGCTACACCTTC	CASSRRGPNYGYTF
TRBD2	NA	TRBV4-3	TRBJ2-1	TGCGCCAGCAGCCAAGGGGCTCTAGCGGGAGGGTTGGATGAGCAGTTCTTC	CASSQGALAGGLDEQFF
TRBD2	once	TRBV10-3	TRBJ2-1	TGTGCCATCAGTGAGGCTAGCGGGAGGGCCAGGAATGAGCAGTTCTTC	CAISEASGRARNEQFF
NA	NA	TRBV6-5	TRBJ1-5	TGTGCCAGCGTGGACAGCCTTAGCAATCAGCCCCAGCATTTT	CASVDSLSNQPQHF
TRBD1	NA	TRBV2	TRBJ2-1	TGTGCCAGCAGAGGAGACAGGGACCTATACAATGAGCAGTTCTTC	CASRGDRDLYNEQFF
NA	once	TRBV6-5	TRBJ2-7	TGTGCCAGCAGCATAGCGCCTAGCTCCTACGAGCAGTACTTC	CASSIAPSSYEQYF
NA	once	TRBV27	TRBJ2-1	TGTGCCAGCAGTCTTTCTAGGAACGAGCAGTTCTTC	CASSLSRNEQFF
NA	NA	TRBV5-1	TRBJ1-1	TGCGCCAGCAGCCGGGTAGGGGGGAACACTGAAGCTTTCTTT	CASSRVGGNTEAFF
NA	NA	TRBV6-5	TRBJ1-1	TGTGCCAGCAGTTACGATTGGGGGGGCCGAGCTTTCTTT	CASSYDWGGRAFF
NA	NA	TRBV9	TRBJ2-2	TGTGCCAGCAGCCGGGACTCGCACACCGGGGAGCTGTTTTTT	CASSRDSHTGELFF
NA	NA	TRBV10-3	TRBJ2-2	TGTGCCATCAGTGAGTCTAGCGGCCTCGCGAACACCGGGGAGCTGTTTTTT	CAISESSGLANTGELFF
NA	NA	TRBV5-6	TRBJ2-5	TGTGCCAGCAGAGGAGTGGAGGAGACCCAGTACTTC	CASRGVEETQYF
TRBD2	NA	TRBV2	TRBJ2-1	TGTGCCAGCAGTGTCGGAATAGCGGGAAATAATGAGCAGTTCTTC	CASSVGIAGNNEQFF
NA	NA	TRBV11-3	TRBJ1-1	TGTGCCAGCAGCACGGGACAATCGAACACTGAAGCTTTCTTT	CASSTGQSNTEAFF
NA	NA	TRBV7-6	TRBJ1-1	TGTGCCAGCAGCTTAGAAAGAGGCACTGAAGCTTTCTTT	CASSLERGTEAFF
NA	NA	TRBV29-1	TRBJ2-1	TGCAGCGTACAAAAGACAGACAATGAGCAGTTCTTC	CSVQKTDNEQFF
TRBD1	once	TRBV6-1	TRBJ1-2	TGTGCCAGCAGTGAAGCGGGGACAGGGGTTAGCTATGGCTACACCTTC	CASSEAGTGVSYGYTF
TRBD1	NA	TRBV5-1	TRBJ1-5	TGCGCCAGCAGTTTGGCAGGACAGGGTGGGGATCAGCCCCAGCATTTT	CASSLAGQGGDQPQHF
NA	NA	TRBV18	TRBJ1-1	TGTGCCAGCTCAGACGACAGGAACACTGAAGCTTTCTTT	CASSDDRNTEAFF
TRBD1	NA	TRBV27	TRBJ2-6	TGTGCCAGCAGTCCCCGTCCCGGGACAGGGACCGGGGCCAACGTCCTGACTTTC	CASSPRPGTGTGANVLTF
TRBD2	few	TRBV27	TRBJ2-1	TGTGCCACAAAAAGGGGGACGGGGCTAGCGGGATACAATGAGCAGTTCTTC	CATKRGTGLAGYNEQFF
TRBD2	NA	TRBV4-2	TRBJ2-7	TGTGCCAGCAGCCAAGCCGGGACTAGCGTACGACATTCCTCCTACGAGCAGTACTTC	CASSQAGTSVRHSSYEQYF
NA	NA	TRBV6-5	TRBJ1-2	TGTGCCAGCACCCTCTCGACGGGGAACTATGGCTACACCTTC	CASTLSTGNYGYTF
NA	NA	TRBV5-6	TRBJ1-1	TGTGCCAGCAGCTTGCGGGGGGCCACTGAAGCTTTCTTT	CASSLRGATEAFF
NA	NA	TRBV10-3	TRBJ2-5	TGTGCCATCAGTCCCGGGGATGAGACCCAGTACTTC	CAISPGDETQYF
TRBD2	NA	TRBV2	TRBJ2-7	TGTGCCAGTCGGAACCCGGGACTAGCGGGAGGGAGGACCCCGGAGCAGTACTTC	CASRNPGLAGGRTPEQYF
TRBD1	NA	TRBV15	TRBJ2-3	TGTGCCACCAGCAGAGATGTACAGGGGGAGACAGATACGCAGTATTTT	CATSRDVQGETDTQYF
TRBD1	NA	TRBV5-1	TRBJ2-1	TGCGCCAGCAGCTTGATGGGGGACAGCTACAATGAGCAGTTCTTC	CASSLMGDSYNEQFF
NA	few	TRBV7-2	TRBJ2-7	TGTGCCAGCAGCCCCCAGGTAGTCATGCCCCCCTACGAGCAGTACTTC	CASSPQVVMPPYEQYF
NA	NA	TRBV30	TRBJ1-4	TGTGCCTGGAGGGCCGGGCGGGGGAGCGAAAAACTGTTTTTT	CAWRAGRGSEKLFF